The sequence of this T cell receptor beta chain was determined in a study of brain T cells in children with intractable seizures. Study-wide points: Only CDR3 sequence similarity suggested viral specificity, without known HCMV serostatus.

TCRdb's table, derived via immunoSEQ multiplex PCR, lists solely in-frame clones and lacks some. Among 300,000 to 400,000 clones, over 90% were seen once, and the ten largest hold 5% to 7%. Time point meaning: blood from clinic visit 5 months post-surgery; TSC patient then seizure free. The sequenced cases were selected for having the highest brain T cell transcript signatures. Pre-surgery treatment included at least one anti-epileptic drug. About this clone: Its antigen is unknown.

This TCR derives from a boy younger than two with tuberous sclerosis and intractable seizures. This specimen was peripheral blood, taken 5 to 6 months after surgery.

DNA of the CDR3: TGTGCCACCAGCCCTCCGGGGGTAGCGGGGTTAATCGATGAGCAGTTCTTC. Translated: CATSPPGVAGLIDEQFF. The chain carries TRBV15 and TRBJ2-1; 8 positions agree with TRBD2. Germline V gene sequence: CDR1 LNHNV, CDR2 YYDKDF (reference sequence). J lost 8 bases, V lost 5 bases, and 17 bases had no gene match. The CDR3 extends over 17 amino acids.